This T cell receptor beta chain is drawn from a study of blood T cell repertoires in COVID-19. Here immunoSEQ multiplex PCR was the method, and the copy in TCRdb shows in-frame clones only, minus some. The sample yields about 200,000 clones, roughly 90% seen once. The ends lost 3 bases at V and 5 bases at J; junction bases unmatched: 9. The CDR3 loop spans 15 amino acids. Germline V lookup: CDR1 MNHNS, CDR2 SASEGT. The chain links TRBV6-1 to TRBJ2-7; 8 nucleotides agree with TRBD2. Specimen: peripheral blood. The source of this sequence is a man aged 45 to 65 with COVID-19, enrolled during active disease. The CDR3, as DNA: TGTGCCAGCAGTGAGGGTGGCGGGAGGTATAACGAGCAGTACTTC. This encodes CASSEGGGRYNEQYF.